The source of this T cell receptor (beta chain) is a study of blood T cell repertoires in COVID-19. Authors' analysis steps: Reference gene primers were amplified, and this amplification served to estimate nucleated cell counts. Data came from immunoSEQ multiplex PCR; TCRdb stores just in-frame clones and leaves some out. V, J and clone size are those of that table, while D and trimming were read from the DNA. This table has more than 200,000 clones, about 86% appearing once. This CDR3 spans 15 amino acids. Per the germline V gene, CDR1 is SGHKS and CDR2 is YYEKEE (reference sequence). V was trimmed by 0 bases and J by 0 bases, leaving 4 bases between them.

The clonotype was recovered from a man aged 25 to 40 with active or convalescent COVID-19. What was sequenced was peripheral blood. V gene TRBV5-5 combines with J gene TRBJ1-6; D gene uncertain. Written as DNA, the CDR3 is TGTGCCAGCAGCTTGGCTAGCTCCTATAATTCACCCCTCCACTTT. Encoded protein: CASSLASSYNSPLHF.